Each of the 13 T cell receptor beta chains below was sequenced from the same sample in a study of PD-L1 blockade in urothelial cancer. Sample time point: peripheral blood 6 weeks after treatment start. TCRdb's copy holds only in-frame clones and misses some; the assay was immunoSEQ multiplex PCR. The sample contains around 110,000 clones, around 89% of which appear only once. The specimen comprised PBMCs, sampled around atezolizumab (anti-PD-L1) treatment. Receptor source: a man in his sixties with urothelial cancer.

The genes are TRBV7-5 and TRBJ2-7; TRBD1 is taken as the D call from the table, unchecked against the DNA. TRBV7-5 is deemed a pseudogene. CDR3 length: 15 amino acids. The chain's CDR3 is CARSTRDRVPYEQYF. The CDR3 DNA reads TGTGCCAGAAGCACCCGGGACAGGGTTCCCTACGAGCAGTACTTC.

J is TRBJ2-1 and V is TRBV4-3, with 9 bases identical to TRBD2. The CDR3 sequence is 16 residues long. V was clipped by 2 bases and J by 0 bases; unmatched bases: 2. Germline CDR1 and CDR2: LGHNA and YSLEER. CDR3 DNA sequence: TGCGCCAGCAGCCAACTAGCGGGGAGCTCCTACAATGAGCAGTTCTTC. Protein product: CASSQLAGSSYNEQFF.

CDR3 sequence reads: CASSRLAGTLNEQFF. The DNA for the CDR3 is TGTGCCAGCAGTAGGCTAGCGGGGACCCTCAATGAGCAGTTCTTC. The gene calls are TRBV27 and TRBJ2-1; 9 bases fit TRBD2. V was clipped by 5 bases and J by 6 bases; unmatched bases: 8. This CDR3 has 15 residues. CDR1 and CDR2 (germline): MNHEY, SMNVEV (reference sequence).

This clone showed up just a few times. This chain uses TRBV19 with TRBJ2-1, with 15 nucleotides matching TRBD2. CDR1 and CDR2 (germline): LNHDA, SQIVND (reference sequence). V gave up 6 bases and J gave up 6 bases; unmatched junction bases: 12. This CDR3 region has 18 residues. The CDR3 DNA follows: TGTGCCAGTAGAGCGGGACTAGCGGGAGGAGTGCCAATCAATGAGCAGTTCTTC. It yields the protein CASRAGLAGGVPINEQFF.

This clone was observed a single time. CDR3 nucleotide sequence: TGTGCCAGCAGTTCTACCGACAGGGACCCGAGGGATACGCAGTATTTT. Protein: CASSSTDRDPRDTQYF. The chain recombines TRBV6-6 with TRBJ2-3; 7 bases match TRBD1. Unmatched junction bases numbered 13, after V lost 4 bases and J lost 6 bases. Germline assignment: CDR1 MNHNY and CDR2 SVGAGI (reference sequence). CDR3 size: 16 residues.

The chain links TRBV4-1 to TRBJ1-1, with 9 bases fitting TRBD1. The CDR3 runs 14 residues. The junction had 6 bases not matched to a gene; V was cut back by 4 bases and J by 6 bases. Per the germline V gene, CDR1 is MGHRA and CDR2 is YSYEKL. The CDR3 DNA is TGCGCCAGCAGCCCGGACAGGGGTGGGGCTGAAGCTTTCTTT. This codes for CASSPDRGGAEAFF.

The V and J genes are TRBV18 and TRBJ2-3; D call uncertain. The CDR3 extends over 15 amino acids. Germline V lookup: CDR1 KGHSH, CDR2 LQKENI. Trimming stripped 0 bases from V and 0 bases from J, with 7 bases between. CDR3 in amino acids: CASSPPSVSTDTQYF. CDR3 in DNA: TGTGCCAGCTCACCACCAAGCGTGAGCACAGATACGCAGTATTTT.

The CDR3 DNA reads as TGTGCCAGTAGTCTGAGCTCCGGGACAGGCAATGAAAAACTGTTTTTT. This encodes CASSLSSGTGNEKLFF. The chain recombines TRBV19 with TRBJ1-4; 8 nucleotides match TRBD1. J gave up 5 bases and V 5 bases, and 10 bases lay outside the gene matches. Germline lookup yields CDR1 LNHDA and CDR2 SQIVND (reference sequence). The CDR3 contains 16 residues.

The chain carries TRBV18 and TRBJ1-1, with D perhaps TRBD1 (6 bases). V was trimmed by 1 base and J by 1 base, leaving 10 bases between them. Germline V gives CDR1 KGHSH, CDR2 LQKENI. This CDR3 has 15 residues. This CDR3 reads CASSPQGVENTEAFF. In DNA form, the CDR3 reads TGTGCCAGCTCACCACAGGGGGTTGAGAACACTGAAGCTTTCTTT. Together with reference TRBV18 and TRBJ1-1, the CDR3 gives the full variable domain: NAGVMQNPRHLVRRRGQEARLRCSPMKGHSHVYWYRQLPEEGLKFMVYLQKENIIDESGMPKERFSAEFPKEGPSILRIQQVVRGDSAAYFCASSPQGVENTEAFFGQGTRLTVV.

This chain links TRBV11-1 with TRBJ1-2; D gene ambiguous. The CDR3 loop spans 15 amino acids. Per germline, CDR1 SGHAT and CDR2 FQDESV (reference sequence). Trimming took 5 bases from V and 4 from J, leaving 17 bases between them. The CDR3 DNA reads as TGTGCCAGCAGCCAGGACTACGGACGGGGCTATGGCTACACCTTC. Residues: CASSQDYGRGYGYTF.

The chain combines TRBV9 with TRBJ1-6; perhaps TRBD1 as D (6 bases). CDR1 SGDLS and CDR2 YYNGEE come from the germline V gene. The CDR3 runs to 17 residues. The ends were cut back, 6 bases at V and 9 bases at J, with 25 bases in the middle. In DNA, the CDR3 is TGTGCCAGCATCACCGGGGTCGGGACACATATAGGTTCACCCCTCCACTTT. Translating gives CASITGVGTHIGSPLHF.

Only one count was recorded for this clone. CDR3 nucleotides: TGTGCCAGCAGTTACTCGGGGGCGGGCACAGATACGCAGTATTTT. Protein product: CASSYSGAGTDTQYF. The rearrangement links TRBV6-5 to TRBJ2-3; possibly TRBD1 for D (6 bases). The CDR3 is 15 amino acids. The ends were cut back, 0 bases at V and 1 base at J, with 8 bases in the middle. Looked up from germline, CDR1 is MNHEY and CDR2 is SVGAGI.

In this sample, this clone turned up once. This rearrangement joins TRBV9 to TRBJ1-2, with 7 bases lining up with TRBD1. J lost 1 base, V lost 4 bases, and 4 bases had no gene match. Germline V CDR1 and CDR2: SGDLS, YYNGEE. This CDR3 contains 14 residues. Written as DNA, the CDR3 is TGTGCCAGCAGCACCAGACAGGGTAACTATGGCTACACCTTC. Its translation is CASSTRQGNYGYTF.